The 27 T cell receptor beta chains in this list originate from one sample, sequenced in a study of T cells in tuberculosis. After thawing and overnight rest, PBMC were stained with GMM-loaded CD1B tetramer, viability dye and anti-CD3 for sorting. The lipid loaded on the CD1B tetramers was C32 glucose monomycolate from Rhodococcus equi. The data were produced by immunoSEQ multiplex PCR, yet TCRdb's version contains in-frame clones alone and is incomplete. The sample lists approximately 59,000 clones, about 76% seen once, with roughly 13% in the top ten. Sequenced: CD1b-GMM tetramer-negative cells sorted from PBMCs. These receptors were obtained from an adult woman with latent tuberculosis.

CDR3 DNA: TGTGCCAGCACCCGTGGGGCAGGGGAACTCACTGAAGCTTTCTTT. Its protein product is CASTRGAGELTEAFF. This rearrangement joins TRBV9 to TRBJ1-1, with a weak D call TRBD1 (6 bases). Germline CDR1 SGDLS, CDR2 YYNGEE. CDR3 size: 15 residues. V was cut by 6 bases and J by 4 bases, with 19 bases left in between.

This clone has a single count. J is TRBJ1-5 and V is TRBV19; perhaps TRBD1 as D (6 bases). This CDR3 comprises 15 residues. CDR1 is LNHDA and CDR2 is SQIVND in the germline V gene (reference sequence). V lost 6 bases and J 2 bases, leaving 14 bases between the germline ends. The CDR3: CASRQGHGGNQPQHF. The CDR3 DNA reads TGTGCCAGTAGGCAGGGGCATGGCGGCAATCAGCCCCAGCATTTT. Complete variable domain (other parts from reference TRBV19 and TRBJ1-5): DGGITQSPKYLFRKEGQNVTLSCEQNLNHDAMYWYRQDPGQGLRLIYYSQIVNDFQKGDIAEGYSVSREKKESFPLTVTSAQKNPTAFYLCASRQGHGGNQPQHFGDGTRLSIL.

This clone was detected a few times. The chain carries TRBV27 and TRBJ2-1; D call uncertain. Trimming took 11 bases from V and 5 from J, leaving 13 bases between them. The length of the CDR3 is 12 residues. Germline V gene lookup returns CDR1 MNHEY and CDR2 SMNVEV (reference sequence). The chain's CDR3 is CAPLRSDNEQFF. The CDR3 DNA sequence: TGTGCCCCTCTCCGATCAGACAATGAGCAGTTCTTC.

V and J are TRBV19 and TRBJ1-2; D is possibly TRBD1 (6 bases). CDR3 length equals 13 residues. Germline V gives CDR1 LNHDA, CDR2 SQIVND (reference sequence). Trimming shortened V by 6 bases and J by 2 bases, and 10 bases separated the two germline ends. CDR3 DNA sequence: TGTGCCAGTAGGATCCAGGGGAACTATGGCTACACCTTC. Its protein product is CASRIQGNYGYTF.

The chain employs TRBV29-1 and TRBJ2-3; perhaps TRBD2 as D (7 bases). The germline gives CDR1 SQVTM, CDR2 ANQGSEA. The CDR3 has 15 amino acids. V was cut by 4 bases and J by 1 base, with 15 bases left in between. In DNA, the CDR3 is TGCAGCGTTGTGGGGGGGGCTAGCGGCACAGATACGCAGTATTTT. It is translated as CSVVGGASGTDTQYF.

On this clone itself: One end of the junction fails to match germline, which may point to a read error. This sequence joins TRBV18 and TRBJ2-1, with 8 positions matching TRBD1. Looked up from germline, CDR1 is KGHSH and CDR2 is LQKENI. CDR3 length equals 12 residues. The CDR3 DNA is TGTGCCAGCTCACCGACAGGGGATGAGCGGTTCTTC. Amino acid sequence: CASSPTGDERFF.

In nucleotides, the CDR3 is TGCAGCGTTGATCCGGGGGTTGGGGCCAACGTCCTGACTTTC. It yields the protein CSVDPGVGANVLTF. The gene calls are TRBV29-1 and TRBJ2-6, with D tentatively TRBD2 (6 bases). V was shortened by 3 bases and J by 3 bases, with 9 bases between the two germline ends. CDR1 is SQVTM, CDR2 ANQGSEA, per germline. The CDR3 has 14 residues.

The V and J genes are TRBV29-1 and TRBJ2-1; the match to TRBD2 covers 8 bases. This CDR3 has 15 residues. Germline CDR1 is SQVTM and CDR2 is ANQGSEA. With 0 bases clipped from V and 7 bases from J, the junction kept 8 bases outside the gene matches. The CDR3 DNA is TGCAGCGTTGAAGACTACGGCAGCGGGGGTAATGAGCAGTTCTTC. Protein product: CSVEDYGSGGNEQFF.

V usage is TRBV27 and J usage is TRBJ2-7; a weak D match, TRBD2 (5 bases). CDR3 length equals 15 residues. Germline loops: CDR1 MNHEY, CDR2 SMNVEV (reference sequence). Trimming removed 6 bases at V and 2 bases at J, with 17 bases between. This chain's CDR3 is CASSSPRTGTYEQYF. In DNA, the CDR3 is TGTGCCAGCAGCTCCCCTAGGACCGGGACCTACGAGCAGTACTTC.

V is TRBV10-2 and J is TRBJ2-1; 7 positions match TRBD2. Germline values: CDR1 WSHSY, CDR2 SAAADI. CDR3 length equals 15 residues. With V trimmed by 2 bases and J by 1 base, 2 bases remained unmatched. The CDR3 protein is CASSELAVSYNEQFF. The CDR3 DNA sequence: TGCGCCAGCAGTGAGCTAGCGGTGTCCTACAATGAGCAGTTCTTC.

The rearrangement links TRBV19 to TRBJ2-3, with D maybe TRBD2 (5 bases). V was shortened by 1 base and J by 6 bases, with 5 bases between the two germline ends. This CDR3 comprises 12 residues. Germline V gene data show CDR1 as LNHDA and CDR2 as SQIVND (reference sequence). The CDR3 coding sequence is TGTGCCAGTAGTATAGGGAGGGATACGCAGTATTTT. This encodes CASSIGRDTQYF. Filled out from reference TRBV19 and TRBJ2-3, the complete variable domain reads DGGITQSPKYLFRKEGQNVTLSCEQNLNHDAMYWYRQDPGQGLRLIYYSQIVNDFQKGDIAEGYSVSREKKESFPLTVTSAQKNPTAFYLCASSIGRDTQYFGPGTRLTVL.

This chain joins TRBV2 and TRBJ1-2; D not certain. There are 14 residues in the CDR3. Deletions cut 6 bases from V and 8 bases from J, with 19 bases between. Germline CDR1 and CDR2: SNHLY and FYNNEI. Written as DNA, the CDR3 is TGTGCCAGCAGGGAGCGGGCTGCCACTATGGGCTACACCTTC. Protein sequence: CASRERAATMGYTF.

This clone is medium-sized (0.01 to 0.1%). This sequence joins TRBV2 and TRBJ2-5; tentatively, D is TRBD2 (5 bases). Germline CDR1 and CDR2: SNHLY and FYNNEI. The V end was cut by 3 bases, the J end by 5 bases, with 10 bases between. CDR3 length equals 13 residues. DNA for the CDR3: TGTGCCAGCAGTGACGGGGTGGAGGAGACCCAGTACTTC. Its translation: CASSDGVEETQYF.

J is TRBJ2-7 and V is TRBV5-1; D may be TRBD1 (6 bases). Germline assignment: CDR1 SGHRS and CDR2 YFSETQ. Deletions cut 3 bases from V and 3 bases from J, with 16 bases between. The CDR3 is 15 residues long. CDR3 loop: CASSWTVSDFYEQYF. CDR3 DNA: TGCGCCAGCAGCTGGACAGTGTCGGACTTCTACGAGCAGTACTTC.

V gene TRBV5-1 combines with J gene TRBJ2-6; 8 bases line up with TRBD1. The CDR3 sequence is 17 residues long. The junction had 5 bases not matched to a gene; V was cut back by 3 bases and J by 0 bases. The germline V gene encodes CDR1 SGHRS and CDR2 YFSETQ. CDR3 sequence reads: CASSSGQGFSGANVLTF. For the CDR3, the DNA is TGCGCCAGCAGCTCAGGACAGGGCTTCTCTGGGGCCAACGTCCTGACTTTC.

With regard to this clone: Other DNA sequences within the sample encode an identical CDR3. V usage is TRBV2 and J usage is TRBJ1-2, with a weak D call TRBD1 (6 bases). The CDR3 spans 15 residues. CDR1 is SNHLY, CDR2 FYNNEI, per germline. Trimming shortened V by 0 bases and J by 8 bases, and 16 bases separated the two germline ends. The CDR3 DNA follows: TGTGCCAGCAGTGAAGCCCCCCGGGACACGGGCGGCTACACCTTC. Its protein is CASSEAPRDTGGYTF.

This sequence joins TRBV7-3 and TRBJ2-3, with 9 bases fitting TRBD2. With V trimmed by 0 bases and J by 14 bases, 3 bases remained unmatched. The CDR3 runs to 12 residues. Germline V gene data show CDR1 as SGHTA and CDR2 as FQGTGA. The DNA of the CDR3 is TGTGCCAGCAGCTTAACAGGGACTAGCTTGTATTTT. Protein: CASSLTGTSLYF.

This clone has just a few counts. This chain uses TRBV15 with TRBJ2-5, with a tentative D call TRBD2 (5 bases). V shed 6 bases and J shed 2 bases, with 7 bases lying between them. CDR1 and CDR2 from the germline V gene are LNHNV and YYDKDF (reference sequence). This CDR3 comprises 12 residues. The CDR3 bases are TGTGCCACCAGTCGAGGGCAAGAGACCCAGTACTTC. Protein sequence: CATSRGQETQYF.

This sequence joins TRBV27 and TRBJ2-5; 12 bases agree with TRBD2. The CDR3 contains 15 residues. Trimming at V came to 3 bases and at J to 2 bases, leaving 1 base not matched to a gene. CDR1 and CDR2 (germline): MNHEY, SMNVEV (reference sequence). CDR3 amino acids: CASSFGTSGQETQYF. CDR3 DNA sequence: TGTGCCAGCAGTTTTGGGACTAGCGGGCAAGAGACCCAGTACTTC.

The chain joins TRBV30 to TRBJ2-7, with D uncertain. The CDR3 length is 12 residues. Germline V CDR1 and CDR2: GTSNPN, SVGIG (reference sequence). V was cut by 4 bases and J by 0 bases, with 7 bases left in between. Here the CDR3 reads CAWIDTSYEQYF. The CDR3 DNA sequence: TGTGCCTGGATAGACACCTCCTACGAGCAGTACTTC.

This rearrangement joins TRBV6-5 to TRBJ1-1, with 7 bases matching TRBD1. Unmatched junction bases numbered 7, after V lost 5 bases and J lost 1 base. Per the germline V gene, CDR1 is MNHEY and CDR2 is SVGAGI. The CDR3 contains 15 residues. CDR3 sequence (DNA): TGTGCCAGCAGTCTTTCCGGACAGGCGAACACTGAAGCTTTCTTT. Translating it yields CASSLSGQANTEAFF.

The chain combines TRBV9 with TRBJ2-7, with 9 bases matching TRBD2. The trim removed 4 bases at V and 4 bases at J, leaving 15 bases unmatched. The CDR3 contains 17 residues. CDR1 is SGDLS, CDR2 YYNGEE, per germline. CDR3 bases: TGTGCCAGCAGCCCTACCCGGGGGCGGGGGGGGGCTTACGAGCAGTACTTC. It specifies CASSPTRGRGGAYEQYF.

About this clone itself: The junction shows a germline mismatch at one end, possibly a read error. The chain has TRBV11-2 and TRBJ2-1; D remains ambiguous. The CDR3 sequence is 13 residues long. The germline CDR1 and CDR2 sequences are SGHAT and FQNNGV. The CDR3 DNA reads as TGTGCCAGCAGCCCGACCGTTTACAGTGAGCAGTTCTTC. Translated: CASSPTVYSEQFF.

The V gene is TRBV18, the J gene TRBJ1-6, with a possible D match to TRBD1 (5 bases). V was shortened by 6 bases and J by 8 bases, with 8 bases between the two germline ends. The CDR3 has 12 amino acids. Germline V lookup: CDR1 KGHSH, CDR2 LQKENI. The CDR3 DNA follows: TGTGCCAGCTCTCTCAGGGATTCACCCCTCCACTTT. It is translated as CASSLRDSPLHF.

J is TRBJ1-1 and V is TRBV11-3; 8 bases match TRBD1. Trimming took 5 bases from V and 5 from J; bases not matched to a gene: 13. This CDR3 has 16 residues. Germline lookup yields CDR1 SGHNT and CDR2 YENEEA. This chain's CDR3 is CASSTWDRPLGTEAFF. The CDR3 bases are TGTGCCAGCAGCACGTGGGACAGGCCCTTGGGGACTGAAGCTTTCTTT. Variable domain in full (rest from reference TRBV11-3 and TRBJ1-1): EAGVVQSPRYKIIEKKQPVAFWCNPISGHNTLYWYLQNLGQGPELLIRYENEEAVDDSQLPKDRFSAERLKGVDSTLKIQPAELGDSAVYLCASSTWDRPLGTEAFFGQGTRLTVV.

The CDR3 protein is CASSRSGNSYNEQFF. The CDR3 DNA follows: TGTGCCAGCAGCCGCTCGGGGAACTCCTACAATGAGCAGTTCTTC. The chain has TRBV11-2 and TRBJ2-1; D might be TRBD2 (5 bases). Trimming pared 5 bases from V and 0 bases from J, leaving 11 bases between. The CDR3 loop spans 15 amino acids. Germline V gives CDR1 SGHAT, CDR2 FQNNGV.

The gene calls are TRBV5-4 and TRBJ2-3; the match to TRBD2 covers 14 bases. Trimming removed 1 base from V and 2 bases from J; junction bases left unmatched: 6. Germline CDR1 is SGHNT and CDR2 is YYREEE (reference sequence). The CDR3 has 18 residues. Here the CDR3 DNA reads TGTGCCAGCAGCTTGCTACGACTAGCGGGGGGGGTCACAGATACGCAGTATTTT. Translation: CASSLLRLAGGVTDTQYF.